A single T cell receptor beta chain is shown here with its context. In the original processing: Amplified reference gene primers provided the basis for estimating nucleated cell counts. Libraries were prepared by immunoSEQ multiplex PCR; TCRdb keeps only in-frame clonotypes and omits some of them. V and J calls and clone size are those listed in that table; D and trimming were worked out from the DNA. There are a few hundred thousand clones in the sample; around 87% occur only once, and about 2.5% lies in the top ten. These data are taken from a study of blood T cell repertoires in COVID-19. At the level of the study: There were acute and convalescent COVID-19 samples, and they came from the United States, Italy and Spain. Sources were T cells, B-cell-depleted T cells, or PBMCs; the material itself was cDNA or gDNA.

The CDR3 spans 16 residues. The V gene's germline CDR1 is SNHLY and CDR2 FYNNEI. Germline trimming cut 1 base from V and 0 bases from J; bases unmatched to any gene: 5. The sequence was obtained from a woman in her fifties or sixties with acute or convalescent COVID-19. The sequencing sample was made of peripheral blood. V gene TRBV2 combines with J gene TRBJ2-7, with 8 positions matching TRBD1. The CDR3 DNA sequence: TGTGCCAGCAGTGAAGAGGGGACAGGCCTCTCCTACGAGCAGTACTTC. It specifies CASSEEGTGLSYEQYF.